One sample yielded the 26 T cell receptor beta chains listed below, sequenced in a study of blood T cell repertoires in COVID-19. Clones were sequenced by immunoSEQ multiplex PCR, and TCRdb holds only the in-frame ones, with some missing. The table has roughly 200,000 clones, nearly 90% seen once. The sequenced sample consisted of peripheral blood. These receptors were taken from a man over 45 with acute or convalescent COVID-19.

The chain carries TRBV18 and TRBJ2-1; 9 nucleotides line up with TRBD1. The V gene's germline CDR1 is KGHSH and CDR2 LQKENI. Trimming removed 6 bases from V and 8 bases from J; junction bases left unmatched: 17. The CDR3 runs 17 residues. CDR3 sequence reads: CASSKRTGTGFIHEQFF. As DNA, the CDR3 is TGTGCCAGCTCCAAGAGAACCGGGACAGGGTTTATACATGAGCAGTTCTTC.

The CDR3 nucleotides read TGTGCCAGCAGCTTATATTGGACAGGGAAGCCAGATACGCAGTATTTT. Amino acids: CASSLYWTGKPDTQYF. The rearrangement joins TRBV7-8 to TRBJ2-3; 8 bases agree with TRBD1. The CDR3 has 16 residues. V was pared by 2 bases and J by 4 bases, with 8 bases of the junction left unmatched. Germline CDR1 reads SGHVS; CDR2 reads FQNEAQ. The entire variable domain, with the rest obtained from reference TRBV7-8 and TRBJ2-3, is as follows: GAGVSQSPRYKVAKRGQDVALRCDPISGHVSLFWYQQALGQGPEFLTYFQNEAQLDKSGLPSDRFFAERPEGSVSTLKIQRTQQEDSAVYLCASSLYWTGKPDTQYFGPGTRLTVL.

The chain employs TRBV27 and TRBJ1-2; the D gene is possibly TRBD1 (5 bases). V lost 5 bases and J lost 5, with 15 bases in between. The CDR3 is made up of 14 amino acids. From germline, CDR1 is MNHEY and CDR2 SMNVEV (reference sequence). The CDR3 DNA reads as TGTGCCAGCAGTAGAACAGGAGCGTCATATGGCTACACCTTC. Its protein product is CASSRTGASYGYTF.

This clone was picked up a small number of times. The chain's CDR3 is CASSFPGGQVQETQYF. CDR3 coding DNA: TGTGCCAGCAGCTTCCCGGGCGGGCAAGTCCAAGAGACCCAGTACTTC. This chain connects TRBV5-4 to TRBJ2-5; D perhaps matches TRBD2 (5 bases). The CDR3 sequence is 16 residues long. Between the trimmed V and J ends, which lost 2 bases and 1 base, there was a span of 15 bases. In germline, CDR1 is SGHNT, CDR2 YYREEE (reference sequence).

The chain uses TRBV27 and TRBJ2-1, with 10 bases lining up with TRBD2. Germline V gene data show CDR1 as MNHEY and CDR2 as SMNVEV (reference sequence). V dropped 5 bases and J dropped 8; count of bases not matched to a gene: 9. The CDR3 is 15 residues long. The CDR3: CASSPHLLAGYEQFF. The CDR3 bases are TGTGCCAGCAGTCCCCACTTACTAGCGGGGTATGAGCAGTTCTTC.

This rearrangement joins TRBV2 to TRBJ2-7; maybe TRBD2 (6 bases). V was shortened by 6 bases and J by 1 base, with 7 bases between the two germline ends. The CDR3 length is 12 residues. CDR1 and CDR2 from the germline V gene are SNHLY and FYNNEI. CDR3 protein: CASRGGSYEQYF. CDR3 sequence (DNA): TGTGCCAGCAGGGGGGGATCCTACGAGCAGTACTTC.

The J gene is TRBJ1-2, the V gene TRBV27; tentatively, D is TRBD1 (5 bases). Germline CDR1 MNHEY, CDR2 SMNVEV (reference sequence). CDR3 length equals 14 residues. Trimming left V 0 bases short and J 1 base short, with 6 bases between. Written as DNA, the CDR3 is TGTGCCAGCAGTTTATCAGGGGTTAACTATGGCTACACCTTC. Its translation: CASSLSGVNYGYTF.

The chain joins TRBV7-9 to TRBJ1-1; D gene uncertain. CDR3 length: 13 amino acids. Per the germline V gene, CDR1 is SEHNR and CDR2 is FQNEAQ (reference sequence). Trimming removed 1 base from V and 5 bases from J, with 8 bases in between. In nucleotides, the CDR3 is TGTGCCAGCAGCTTAGTCGCGGAGACTGAAGCTTTCTTT. It codes for CASSLVAETEAFF.

The rearrangement uses TRBV15 and TRBJ1-3; D is ambiguous. Trimming removed 0 bases at V and 4 bases at J, with 7 bases between. The germline V gene has CDR1 LNHNV and CDR2 YYDKDF (reference sequence). This CDR3 is built from 14 residues. In DNA form, the CDR3 reads TGTGCCACCAGCAGAGAGCGACAAGGAAACACCATATATTTT. It specifies CATSRERQGNTIYF.

The rearrangement uses TRBV6-2 or TRBV6-3 and TRBJ1-4; 10 bases match TRBD1. The CDR3 sequence is 15 residues long. The J segment lost 8 bases and the V segment lost 5 bases, leaving 8 bases of the junction unmatched. Germline V gene lookup returns CDR1 MNHEY and CDR2 SVGEGT. For the CDR3, the DNA is TGTGCCAGCAGTGGAACCGGGACAGGGGTCGAAAAACTGTTTTTT. The encoded protein is CASSGTGTGVEKLFF.

The rearrangement uses TRBV5-6 and TRBJ2-1; a weak D match, TRBD2 (5 bases). The CDR3 length is 17 residues. From germline, CDR1 is SGHDT and CDR2 YYEEEE. Trimming removed 0 bases from V and 6 bases from J, with 19 bases in between. CDR3 in amino acids: CASSLVVGELDLNEQFF. CDR3 nucleotide sequence: TGTGCCAGCAGCTTGGTGGTCGGGGAACTGGATCTCAATGAGCAGTTCTTC.

The chain uses TRBV18 and TRBJ1-1; 7 bases fit TRBD1. CDR3 length: 13 residues. From germline, CDR1 is KGHSH and CDR2 LQKENI. Germline trimming cut 8 bases from V and 7 bases from J; bases unmatched to any gene: 10. The CDR3 DNA follows: TGTGCCAGCCGATTGACAGGGTTGGGTGAAGCTTTCTTT. The encoded protein is CASRLTGLGEAFF.

The V and J genes are TRBV7-2 and TRBJ2-5; D is unclear. Trimming took 4 bases from V and 3 from J, leaving 9 bases between them. Germline assignment: CDR1 SGHTA and CDR2 FQGNSA. This CDR3 is built from 13 residues. CDR3 amino acids: CASSSRSEETQYF. The CDR3 DNA follows: TGTGCCAGCAGCTCCCGGTCCGAAGAGACCCAGTACTTC.

V gene TRBV7-3 combines with J gene TRBJ1-2, with D possibly matching TRBD1 (6 bases). Germline values: CDR1 SGHTA, CDR2 FQGTGA. The CDR3 totals 13 residues. V was clipped by 5 bases and J by 3 bases, with 10 bases between them. The CDR3 reads CASSPQGDYGYTF. The CDR3 region has the DNA TGTGCCAGCAGCCCACAGGGAGACTATGGCTACACCTTC.

This clone turned up a few times. V usage is TRBV11-3 and J usage is TRBJ2-1; 11 nucleotides align to TRBD2. V lost 5 bases and J lost 9; bases outside the gene matches: 9. The length of the CDR3 is 15 residues. The V gene's germline CDR1 is SGHNT and CDR2 YENEEA. The CDR3 reads CASSGTSGLDSEQFF. The CDR3 coding sequence is TGTGCCAGCAGCGGGACTAGCGGCCTTGATAGTGAGCAGTTCTTC. The full variable domain, in which reference TRBV11-3 and TRBJ2-1 provide the parts outside the CDR3, is EAGVVQSPRYKIIEKKQPVAFWCNPISGHNTLYWYLQNLGQGPELLIRYENEEAVDDSQLPKDRFSAERLKGVDSTLKIQPAELGDSAVYLCASSGTSGLDSEQFFGPGTRLTVL.

This clone was found a few times. V gene TRBV6-5 combines with J gene TRBJ2-1; perhaps TRBD2 as D (7 bases). In germline, CDR1 is MNHEY, CDR2 SVGAGI. V lost 4 bases and J 8 bases, leaving 21 bases between the germline ends. This CDR3 spans 16 amino acids. CDR3 sequence reads: CASSFWKGGALYEQFF. CDR3 DNA sequence: TGTGCCAGCAGTTTCTGGAAGGGGGGGGCCCTATATGAGCAGTTCTTC.

In DNA, the CDR3 is TGTGCCAGCAGCCCCACCTCCAGTACGAACACCGGGGAGCTGTTTTTT. As protein: CASSPTSSTNTGELFF. This chain uses TRBV11-2 with TRBJ2-2, with D uncertain. The CDR3 is made up of 16 amino acids. V gave up 5 bases and J gave up 0 bases, with 13 bases separating them. Germline-derived CDR1 and CDR2 are SGHAT and FQNNGV.

This chain links TRBV7-8 with TRBJ1-1; the match to TRBD1 covers 9 bases. The CDR3 extends over 15 amino acids. The trim removed 0 bases at V and 5 bases at J, leaving 4 bases unmatched. Germline V gives CDR1 SGHVS, CDR2 FQNEAQ. The CDR3 nucleotides read TGTGCCAGCAGCTTAGCGTTACAGGGGGCGACTGAAGCTTTCTTT. Translating gives CASSLALQGATEAFF. Drawing the rest from reference TRBV7-8 and TRBJ1-1, the complete variable domain is GAGVSQSPRYKVAKRGQDVALRCDPISGHVSLFWYQQALGQGPEFLTYFQNEAQLDKSGLPSDRFFAERPEGSVSTLKIQRTQQEDSAVYLCASSLALQGATEAFFGQGTRLTVV.

The chain links TRBV6-5 to TRBJ2-5, with D possibly TRBD2 on 5 matching bases. CDR1 and CDR2 from the germline V gene are MNHEY and SVGAGI. The CDR3 is made up of 13 amino acids. V lost 7 bases to trimming and J lost 1 base, with 10 bases between them. This chain's CDR3 is CASIQRAQETQYF. CDR3 DNA: TGTGCCAGCATCCAGAGGGCCCAAGAGACCCAGTACTTC.

Here the CDR3 reads CASSPRQGADTEAFF. In DNA form, the CDR3 reads TGTGCCAGCTCACCAAGACAGGGGGCCGACACTGAAGCTTTCTTT. This rearrangement joins TRBV18 to TRBJ1-1; 10 bases are a match to TRBD1. Germline values: CDR1 KGHSH, CDR2 LQKENI. J was trimmed by 3 bases and V by 2 bases; bases with no gene match: 3. This CDR3 spans 15 amino acids.

The chain has TRBV9 and TRBJ2-5; 7 nucleotides agree with TRBD1. After removal of 2 bases from V and 1 base from J, the junction contained 5 bases not matched to a gene. The V gene's germline CDR1 is SGDLS and CDR2 YYNGEE. CDR3 size: 15 residues. CDR3 bases: TGTGCCAGCAGCGTTCAGGACAGGAGCCAAGAGACCCAGTACTTC. Translation gives CASSVQDRSQETQYF.

This clone came up once. This chain links TRBV7-6 with TRBJ1-1, with D possibly being TRBD1 (5 bases). Germline V lookup: CDR1 SGHVS, CDR2 FNYEAQ. The CDR3 spans 14 residues. The V end lost 1 base, the J end lost 10 bases, and 16 bases lay between the germline ends. In DNA form, the CDR3 reads TGTGCCAGCAGCTTAGAGGCGGGGACCACGAGAGCTTTCTTT. Protein: CASSLEAGTTRAFF.

The chain uses TRBV7-9 and TRBJ1-2; 10 nucleotides line up with TRBD1. The CDR3 spans 15 residues. Looked up from germline, CDR1 is SEHNR and CDR2 is FQNEAQ (reference sequence). The ends lost 2 bases at V and 6 bases at J; junction bases unmatched: 6. CDR3 sequence: CASSLKTGGKDGYTF. CDR3 DNA: TGTGCCAGCAGCTTAAAGACAGGGGGCAAGGATGGCTACACCTTC.

This sequence joins TRBV5-1 and TRBJ2-1; 8 nucleotides match TRBD2. J gave up 9 bases and V 4 bases, and 12 bases lay outside the gene matches. The CDR3 sequence is 15 residues long. Germline CDR1 reads SGHRS; CDR2 reads YFSETQ. The CDR3 DNA reads as TGCGCCAGCAGCGCCGTTTTGGCGGGAGGAGGTGAGCAGTTCTTC. Amino acids: CASSAVLAGGGEQFF.

The rearrangement joins TRBV18 to TRBJ2-1; TRBD1 aligns across 11 bases. The CDR3 has 15 residues. V lost 6 bases and J lost 9; bases outside the gene matches: 10. In germline, CDR1 is KGHSH, CDR2 LQKENI. DNA for the CDR3: TGTGCCAGCTCGCCGGGACAGGGGGATCGAGGTGAGCAGTTCTTC. It codes for CASSPGQGDRGEQFF.

The chain carries TRBV7-3 and TRBJ2-3, with 11 bases identical to TRBD2. The CDR3 is 15 residues long. Per the germline V gene, CDR1 is SGHTA and CDR2 is FQGTGA. The trim removed 5 bases at V and 2 bases at J, leaving 3 bases unmatched. CDR3 coding DNA: TGTGCCAGCAGCCCGACTAGCGGGACCACAGATACGCAGTATTTT. This gives the protein CASSPTSGTTDTQYF.